This T cell receptor (beta chain) was captured in a study of cytomegalovirus exposure and HLA in healthy donors. PCR amplification relied on 60 Vbeta primers (plus 13 Jbeta primers). TCRdb keeps only in-frame clones here, not all; method: immunoSEQ multiplex PCR. This table holds tens of thousands of clones, 65% to 80% found once. Germline lookup yields CDR1 KGHSH and CDR2 LQKENI. Trimming at V came to 2 bases and at J to 0 bases, leaving 6 bases not matched to a gene. CDR3 length equals 17 residues. The rearrangement joins TRBV18 to TRBJ2-3; 9 bases map to TRBD1. The specimen was PBMCs. The source of this sequence is a man aged 25-40 years in good health and CMV-seropositive. In nucleotides, the CDR3 is TGTGCCAGCTCACCAACCAACGGACAGGGGAGCACAGATACGCAGTATTTT. Encoded protein: CASSPTNGQGSTDTQYF.